This T cell receptor (beta chain) was observed in a study of T cell repertoires in cytomegalovirus infection (dated by TCRdb to between 2018 and 2021). For the wider study: Recently identified HLA-C-restricted CMV epitopes, whose presentation resists viral immunomodulation, were targeted by peptide stimulations together with well-studied HLA-B-restricted epitopes. Donor HLA type was relevant to the analysis, as public TCR beta signatures indicated carriage of CMV infection together with the matching HLA type. Study-level results and caveats: In both this cohort and an independent cohort of 352 donors, the cumulative frequency of public TCR beta family members distinguished carriers of CMV infection plus the relevant HLA type. The ex vivo response was dominated by HLA-C-restricted CMV-specific TCR beta clonotypes, which also provided the single most frequent clonotype in two of eight donors.

The intended sense of this specimen's treatment or condition label: in vitro stimulation with specific CMV peptide epitopes to enrich CMV-specific T cells. The junction carries 15 bases between V and J, which are trimmed by 0 bases and 2 bases respectively. From cysteine to phenylalanine, the CDR3 is 17 amino acids long. The CDR3 DNA has 51 bases and is translated from base 1. The germline V gene (reference sequence) specifies LNHNV as CDR1 and YYDKDF as CDR2. This sample was sequenced with an Illumina HiSeq 1500. TCRdb reran the public reads through fastp at Q25 and MiXCR, keeping productive beta chains. Here each entry gathers all rows of one CDR3 protein and keeps the most common genes and DNA. This sample gives about 110,000 distinct CDR3 sequences in total; around 28% of them show up just once. Together, the top ten hold about 81% of the sample. There are a few counts of this clonotype. There is no known antigen for this receptor. No much larger clonotype is one base removed from it; base qualities were not supplied.

This sequence originates from a human donor in good health (CMV status not recorded). Some clones in this sample may be carry-over from other donors' samples. The rearranged chain carries TRBV15 and TRBJ2-3; TRBD1 might be the D gene, on 7 matching bases. Sample: CD8+ T cells from cultured PBMCs, taken from culture after CMV antigen stimulation. The DNA is TGTGCCACCAGCAGAGATCCAGGGGGGCCCCTCACAGATACGCAGTATTTT. It translates as CATSRDPGGPLTDTQYF.